This entry lists 12 T cell receptor beta chains sequenced from one sample in a study of cytomegalovirus exposure and HLA in healthy donors. The protocol was immunoSEQ multiplex PCR, while the TCRdb copy is restricted to in-frame clones and leaves out a portion. The table includes under 200,000 clones, more than 80% detected once. Sequenced input: PBMCs. These receptors came from a woman in her late teens or twenties in good health and CMV-seropositive.

The J gene is TRBJ2-1, the V gene TRBV6-1; D may be TRBD2 (7 bases). V lost 1 base and J lost 4, with 14 bases in between. The germline V gene encodes CDR1 MNHNS and CDR2 SASEGT. The CDR3 has 16 residues. DNA for the CDR3: TGTGCCAGCAGTGAAGGGGGGGGGCTTTGGTACAATGAGCAGTTCTTC. It yields the protein CASSEGGGLWYNEQFF.

The gene calls are TRBV7-9 and TRBJ1-6, with 8 bases matching TRBD1. CDR3 length equals 15 residues. The trim removed 4 bases at V and 8 bases at J, leaving 7 bases unmatched. CDR1 and CDR2 (germline): SEHNR, FQNEAQ (reference sequence). CDR3 sequence: CASSSRGQGDSPLHF. CDR3 bases: TGTGCCAGCAGCTCCAGGGGGCAGGGGGATTCACCCCTCCACTTT.

V gene TRBV5-1 combines with J gene TRBJ1-1; tentatively, D is TRBD1 (6 bases). Germline V gene sequence: CDR1 SGHRS, CDR2 YFSETQ. The CDR3 runs 14 residues. Trimming left V 4 bases short and J 1 base short, with 11 bases between. Here the CDR3 reads CASSAGVSNTEAFF. The CDR3 bases are TGCGCCAGCAGCGCAGGGGTATCGAACACTGAAGCTTTCTTT.

The chain is built from TRBV5-1 and TRBJ2-3; TRBD2 aligns across 10 bases. The CDR3 runs to 19 residues. CDR1 is SGHRS, CDR2 YFSETQ, per germline. V was pared by 5 bases and J by 2 bases, with 17 bases of the junction left unmatched. CDR3 residues: CASRRRSSGRRENTDTQYF. CDR3 sequence (DNA): TGCGCCAGCAGAAGGAGGTCTAGCGGGAGACGAGAGAACACAGATACGCAGTATTTT.

The V gene is TRBV29-1, the J gene TRBJ1-4, with D uncertain. Trimming left V 6 bases short and J 8 bases short, with 19 bases between. CDR1 SQVTM and CDR2 ANQGSEA come from the germline V gene. The CDR3 is 14 amino acids. CDR3 residues: CSVARTAGGEKLFF. The CDR3, as DNA: TGCAGCGTCGCCCGGACGGCCGGAGGGGAAAAACTGTTTTTT.

The chain uses TRBV27 and TRBJ2-4; possible D gene TRBD2, 6 bases. The germline V and J ends were trimmed by 1 base and 1 base, with 20 bases remaining between them. Germline V gives CDR1 MNHEY, CDR2 SMNVEV (reference sequence). This CDR3 comprises 19 residues. The CDR3 loop reads CASSLLPMGGITAKNIQYF. CDR3 DNA: TGTGCCAGCAGTTTATTACCAATGGGGGGAATTACTGCCAAAAACATTCAGTACTTC.

This chain connects TRBV29-1 to TRBJ1-1; TRBD1 matches at 8 bases. This CDR3 region has 13 residues. J gave up 1 base and V 6 bases, and 4 bases lay outside the gene matches. In germline, CDR1 is SQVTM, CDR2 ANQGSEA. For the CDR3, the DNA is TGCAGCGTAACAGGGGGGAAGAACACTGAAGCTTTCTTT. It encodes CSVTGGKNTEAFF.

This chain joins TRBV30 and TRBJ1-5; no reliable D call. V was trimmed by 1 base and J by 3 bases, leaving 7 bases between them. This CDR3 comprises 13 residues. Germline V gene data show CDR1 as GTSNPN and CDR2 as SVGIG (reference sequence). This CDR3 is CAWSGQYNQPQHF. The CDR3 DNA sequence: TGTGCCTGGAGTGGGCAGTACAATCAGCCCCAGCATTTT. Full variable domain (outside the CDR3, taken from reference TRBV30 and TRBJ1-5): SQTIHQWPATLVQPVGSPLSLECTVEGTSNPNLYWYRQAAGRGLQLLFYSVGIGQISSEVPQNLSASRPQDRQFILSSKKLLLSDSGFYLCAWSGQYNQPQHFGDGTRLSIL.

The chain is built from TRBV6-1 and TRBJ1-5; 10 positions agree with TRBD1. The CDR3 extends over 15 amino acids. CDR1 MNHNS and CDR2 SASEGT come from the germline V gene. V lost 3 bases, J lost 6 bases, and 5 bases stayed unmatched. CDR3 nucleotide sequence: TGTGCCAGCAGTGAGGATGGGACAGGGGCTCAGCCCCAGCATTTT. Amino acids: CASSEDGTGAQPQHF.

The V and J genes are TRBV4-3 and TRBJ2-1; 12 bases agree with TRBD2. V trimming: 0 bases; J trimming: 5 bases; junction bases outside the gene matches: 5. The CDR3 covers 17 residues. Germline lookup yields CDR1 LGHNA and CDR2 YSLEER. CDR3 sequence: CASSQDHRTSGNNEQFF. The CDR3, as DNA: TGCGCCAGCAGCCAAGATCATCGGACTAGCGGGAACAATGAGCAGTTCTTC.

The genes are TRBV6-5 and TRBJ2-2, with 7 bases fitting TRBD2. The CDR3 length is 16 residues. V lost 2 bases and J lost 1; bases outside the gene matches: 4. The germline V gene has CDR1 MNHEY and CDR2 SVGAGI. The CDR3 DNA reads as TGTGCCAGCAGTTACAGTCTAGCGGTGAACACCGGGGAGCTGTTTTTT. It specifies CASSYSLAVNTGELFF.

The CDR3, as DNA: TGTGCCAGCAGCGCGCGGGGATGGGACTACGAGCAGTACTTC. Its protein is CASSARGWDYEQYF. The V gene is TRBV7-9, the J gene TRBJ2-7; TRBD2 might be the D (6 bases). The germline V and J ends were trimmed by 5 bases and 3 bases, with 14 bases remaining between them. There are 14 residues in the CDR3. CDR1 and CDR2 (germline): SEHNR, FQNEAQ (reference sequence).